This T cell receptor beta chain was sequenced during a study of T cells after yellow fever vaccination. This clonotype has a handful of counts. Its antigen is undetermined. The CDR3 is made up of 14 amino acids. V shed 0 bases and J shed 4 bases, with 10 bases lying between them. Germline CDR1 and CDR2: DFQATT and SNEGSKA (reference sequence). Notes on the study in general: Any FACS-sorted repertoire could hold abundant clonotypes that contaminate it from the bulk population.

5'RACE template switching produced TCR cDNA carrying a universal primer site and UMIs. TCRdb itself ran the 5' RACE reads through MiXCR, one entry per CDR3 protein. The sample has fewer than 650,000 distinct CDR3 sequences, 21% seen once. Sequences were derived from PBMCs, sampled 20 to 25 days after the first yellow fever vaccination. The chain employs TRBV20-1 and TRBJ1-5; unclear D gene. This TCR was recovered from a man aged 18 to 30 who received the YFV17D yellow fever vaccine. The CDR3 coding sequence is TGCAGTGCTAGAGATTCTAGAACTAATCAGCCCCAGCATTTT. It is translated as CSARDSRTNQPQHF.